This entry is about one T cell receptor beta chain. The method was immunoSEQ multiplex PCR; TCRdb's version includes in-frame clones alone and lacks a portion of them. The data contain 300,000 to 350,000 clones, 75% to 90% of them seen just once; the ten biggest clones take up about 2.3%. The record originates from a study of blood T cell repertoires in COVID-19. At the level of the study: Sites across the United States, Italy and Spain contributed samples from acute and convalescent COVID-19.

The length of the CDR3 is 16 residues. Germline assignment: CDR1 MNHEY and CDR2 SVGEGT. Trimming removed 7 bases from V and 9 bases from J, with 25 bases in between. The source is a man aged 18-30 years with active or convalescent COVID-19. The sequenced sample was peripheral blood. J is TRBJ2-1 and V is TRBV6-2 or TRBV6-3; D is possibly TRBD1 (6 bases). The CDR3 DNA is TGTGCCAGCACCCCGCTATTGGGGGCCACATCGGCTGAGCAGTTCTTC. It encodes CASTPLLGATSAEQFF.